This entry lists 27 T cell receptor beta chains sequenced from one sample in a study of T cell responses to AZD1222 COVID-19 vaccine. Repertoires were generated with immunoSEQ multiplex PCR, while TCRdb's copy carries only in-frame clones and drops some. The data contain about 120,000 clones, 75% to 95% of them singletons. The source was peripheral blood, collected 28 days after the second dose of the MenACWY control vaccine. These receptors were obtained from an adult who received the MenACWY meningococcal vaccine as a control.

The chain links TRBV6-5 to TRBJ2-5, with D perhaps given as TRBD1 or TRBD2 (5 bases each). Germline lookup yields CDR1 MNHEY and CDR2 SVGAGI. Trimming took 7 bases from V and 5 from J, leaving 11 bases between them. The CDR3 extends over 12 amino acids. CDR3 residues: CASKQGGETQYF. The CDR3 region has the DNA TGTGCCAGCAAGCAGGGCGGGGAGACCCAGTACTTC.

The chain carries TRBV6-5 and TRBJ1-1, with no clear D. The CDR3 totals 14 residues. Per germline, CDR1 MNHEY and CDR2 SVGAGI. Trimming stripped 6 bases from V and 3 bases from J, with 14 bases between. The CDR3 protein is CASSPVREDTEAFF. The CDR3 nucleotides are TGTGCCAGCAGCCCCGTACGAGAGGACACTGAAGCTTTCTTT.

This chain connects TRBV9 to TRBJ2-3; D call uncertain. This CDR3 spans 17 amino acids. In germline, CDR1 is SGDLS, CDR2 YYNGEE. V was shortened by 3 bases and J by 1 base, with 18 bases between the two germline ends. The CDR3 is CASSARTATQGTDTQYF. CDR3 bases: TGTGCCAGCAGCGCCCGGACCGCCACCCAAGGCACAGATACGCAGTATTTT.

The gene calls are TRBV7-9 and TRBJ1-4, with 7 bases identical to TRBD1. This CDR3 contains 16 residues. V was clipped by 5 bases and J by 0 bases; unmatched bases: 6. Germline CDR1 SEHNR, CDR2 FQNEAQ (reference sequence). CDR3 sequence reads: CASSPRQGATNEKLFF. Written as DNA, the CDR3 is TGTGCCAGCAGCCCCCGACAGGGTGCAACTAATGAAAAACTGTTTTTT.

The rearrangement joins TRBV6-2 or TRBV6-3 to TRBJ2-7; 8 bases line up with TRBD2. Looked up from germline, CDR1 is MNHEY and CDR2 is SVGEGT. V lost 4 bases to trimming and J lost 4 bases; unmatched junction nucleotides: 6. The length of the CDR3 is 14 residues. CDR3: CASSWEAGGYEQYV. CDR3 in DNA: TGTGCCAGCAGTTGGGAGGCGGGGGGATACGAGCAGTACGTC.

This sequence joins TRBV15 and TRBJ2-1; 9 bases line up with TRBD2. This CDR3 is 16 amino acids long. Germline V gene lookup returns CDR1 LNHNV and CDR2 YYDKDF (reference sequence). J gave up 3 bases and V 1 base, and 4 bases lay outside the gene matches. CDR3 DNA: TGTGCCACCAGCAGAGTGGGCGGGAGGGACTACAATGAGCAGTTCTTC. Protein sequence: CATSRVGGRDYNEQFF.

This clone has only one observation. The rearrangement uses TRBV4-2 and TRBJ2-1; 14 positions match TRBD2. The germline V gene has CDR1 LGHNA and CDR2 YNFKEQ. Trimming cost V 3 bases and J 5 bases; bases outside gene matches: 6. This CDR3 contains 17 residues. CDR3 sequence reads: CASSHLTSGGAHNEQFF. CDR3 coding DNA: TGTGCCAGCAGCCACCTGACTAGCGGGGGGGCCCACAATGAGCAGTTCTTC.

The chain carries TRBV2 and TRBJ1-4, with 9 bases fitting TRBD1. Germline CDR1 is SNHLY and CDR2 is FYNNEI. The ends lost 4 bases at V and 3 bases at J; junction bases unmatched: 12. This CDR3 is 18 amino acids long. The CDR3 DNA reads as TGTGCCAGCAGTGCCTCCGGGACAGGGAAAGAGGCTAATGAAAAACTGTTTTTT. Translated, it gives CASSASGTGKEANEKLFF.

The genes are TRBV7-9 and TRBJ2-5; D might be TRBD1 (6 bases). Germline loops: CDR1 SEHNR, CDR2 FQNEAQ (reference sequence). This CDR3 contains 15 residues. Between the trimmed V and J ends, which lost 2 bases and 2 bases, there was a span of 12 bases. This chain's CDR3 is CASSLPGHRQETQYF. As DNA, the CDR3 is TGTGCCAGCAGCTTACCGGGACACAGGCAAGAGACCCAGTACTTC.

This chain links TRBV6-1 with TRBJ2-7; D is uncertain. V lost 0 bases and J 3 bases, leaving 9 bases between the germline ends. This CDR3 contains 14 residues. CDR1 MNHNS and CDR2 SASEGT come from the germline V gene. CDR3 loop: CASSEALLGYEQYF. The DNA of the CDR3 is TGTGCCAGCAGTGAAGCCCTACTTGGCTACGAGCAGTACTTC.

The rearrangement joins TRBV11-2 to TRBJ2-2; unclear D gene. The CDR3 has 14 amino acids. Germline assignment: CDR1 SGHAT and CDR2 FQNNGV. Trimming took 8 bases from V and 0 from J, leaving 10 bases between them. CDR3 DNA sequence: TGTGCCAGCTTACTGGGCGCGAACACCGGGGAGCTGTTTTTT. Encoded protein: CASLLGANTGELFF.

A word on this clone: Additional DNA sequences in this sample encode the identical CDR3. The chain couples TRBV7-9 to TRBJ2-5; D is ambiguous. Germline lookup yields CDR1 SEHNR and CDR2 FQNEAQ (reference sequence). The V end lost 7 bases, the J end lost 0 bases, and 6 bases lay between the germline ends. The CDR3 is made up of 12 amino acids. CDR3 region: CASTWYQETQYF. The CDR3 DNA is TGTGCCAGCACATGGTACCAAGAGACCCAGTACTTC.

J is TRBJ2-7 and V is TRBV7-8; possibly TRBD1 for D (5 bases). The CDR3 loop spans 14 amino acids. V dropped 0 bases and J dropped 5 bases, with 11 bases sitting between them. Germline lookup yields CDR1 SGHVS and CDR2 FQNEAQ. The CDR3 loop reads CASSLAARAHEQYF. In DNA, the CDR3 is TGTGCCAGCAGCTTAGCCGCCAGGGCCCACGAGCAGTACTTC. The whole variable domain, filled in from reference TRBV7-8 and TRBJ2-7, reads GAGVSQSPRYKVAKRGQDVALRCDPISGHVSLFWYQQALGQGPEFLTYFQNEAQLDKSGLPSDRFFAERPEGSVSTLKIQRTQQEDSAVYLCASSLAARAHEQYFGPGTRLTVT.

The chain recombines TRBV19 with TRBJ1-6; D not resolved. V was trimmed by 6 bases and J by 6 bases, leaving 9 bases between them. The germline V gene encodes CDR1 LNHDA and CDR2 SQIVND (reference sequence). The CDR3 contains 13 residues. The CDR3 protein is CASRADGNSPLHF. In DNA form, the CDR3 reads TGTGCCAGTAGGGCGGACGGTAATTCACCCCTCCACTTT. The full variable domain, its missing parts supplied by reference TRBV19 and TRBJ1-6, is DGGITQSPKYLFRKEGQNVTLSCEQNLNHDAMYWYRQDPGQGLRLIYYSQIVNDFQKGDIAEGYSVSREKKESFPLTVTSAQKNPTAFYLCASRADGNSPLHFGNGTRLTVT.

This chain joins TRBV29-1 and TRBJ1-1; D might be TRBD1 (5 bases). The length of the CDR3 is 13 residues. V lost 6 bases, J lost 4 bases, and 15 bases lay in between. Germline V lookup: CDR1 SQVTM, CDR2 ANQGSEA. CDR3 residues: CSVRGQSGTEAFF. CDR3 nucleotide sequence: TGCAGCGTCCGTGGACAATCGGGCACTGAAGCTTTCTTT.

This clone turned up a few times. The chain joins TRBV15 to TRBJ1-4, with a tentative D call TRBD1 (5 bases). From germline, CDR1 is LNHNV and CDR2 YYDKDF (reference sequence). The CDR3 spans 18 residues. Trimming removed 0 bases at V and 4 bases at J, with 18 bases between. CDR3 sequence: CATSRDPLRQRVNEKLFF. Here the CDR3 DNA reads TGTGCCACCAGCAGAGATCCCCTTCGACAGAGAGTTAATGAAAAACTGTTTTTT.

The chain combines TRBV21-1 with TRBJ1-6; TRBD1 is taken as the D call from the table, unchecked against the DNA. TRBV21-1 is a known pseudogene. CDR3 length: 15 amino acids. The CDR3 sequence: CASSTPGPYNSPLHF. The CDR3 nucleotides are TGTGCCAGCAGCACCCCAGGCCCCTATAATTCACCCCTCCACTTT.

As DNA, the CDR3 is TGTGCCAGCTCACGGGACAGGGACGAGCAGTACGTC. This encodes CASSRDRDEQYV. V is TRBV18 and J is TRBJ2-7, with TRBD1 matching over 9 bases. Germline V lookup: CDR1 KGHSH, CDR2 LQKENI. Trimming cost V 4 bases and J 5 bases; bases outside gene matches: 0. The CDR3 is 12 residues long.

The genes are TRBV12-3 or TRBV12-4 and TRBJ2-3, with D perhaps TRBD1 or TRBD2 (5 bases each). V was trimmed by 6 bases and J by 3 bases, leaving 10 bases between them. The length of the CDR3 is 13 residues. The CDR3 spells CASSPWGTDTQYF. CDR3 DNA sequence: TGTGCCAGCAGCCCCTGGGGGACAGATACGCAGTATTTT.

V and J are TRBV2 and TRBJ1-3, with 7 nucleotides matching TRBD1. Germline V gene lookup returns CDR1 SNHLY and CDR2 FYNNEI. This CDR3 contains 15 residues. The trim removed 5 bases at V and 4 bases at J, leaving 8 bases unmatched. The CDR3 nucleotides are TGTGCCAGCAGTAACAGACAGGGAAGAGGAAACACCATATATTTT. Protein sequence: CASSNRQGRGNTIYF.

The count of this clone is one. V and J are TRBV25-1 and TRBJ2-7; D is unclear. V was trimmed by 4 bases and J by 4 bases, leaving 11 bases between them. CDR1 is MGHDK and CDR2 is SYGVNS in the germline V gene. The CDR3 spans 13 residues. The CDR3 DNA follows: TGTGCCAGCAGTGTAGGTTACGAGTACGAGCAGTACTTC. This codes for CASSVGYEYEQYF.

The genes are TRBV2 and TRBJ2-7, with 8 positions matching TRBD1. After removal of 9 bases from V and 6 bases from J, the junction contained 7 bases not matched to a gene. This CDR3 is built from 12 residues. The V gene's germline CDR1 is SNHLY and CDR2 FYNNEI. CDR3 region: CASAGQGIEQYV. CDR3 nucleotide sequence: TGTGCCAGTGCAGGACAGGGCATCGAGCAGTACGTC.

The rearrangement links TRBV15 to TRBJ2-1; TRBD2 matches 8 bases. Germline loops: CDR1 LNHNV, CDR2 YYDKDF (reference sequence). The CDR3 spans 18 residues. Trimming cost V 1 base and J 7 bases; bases outside gene matches: 15. The CDR3: CATSRGYREGIIYNEQFF. In DNA, the CDR3 is TGTGCCACCAGCAGAGGATACCGGGAGGGTATCATTTATAATGAGCAGTTCTTC.

The J gene is TRBJ2-7, the V gene TRBV11-2; no clear D. Germline V gives CDR1 SGHAT, CDR2 FQNNGV. This CDR3 contains 14 residues. V was pared by 0 bases and J by 4 bases, with 10 bases between. The CDR3 nucleotides read TGTGCCAGCAGCTTAGATCCCCACACGTACGAGCAGTACGTC. It is translated as CASSLDPHTYEQYV.

This chain joins TRBV7-7 and TRBJ2-2, with D possibly TRBD1 on 7 matching bases. V lost 8 bases and J 13 bases, leaving 29 bases between the germline ends. The V gene's germline CDR1 is SSHAT and CDR2 FNYEAQ (reference sequence). This CDR3 has 16 residues. The CDR3 spells CASGLIRQGENLALFF. The CDR3 coding sequence is TGTGCCAGCGGACTAATTCGGCAGGGGGAGAATCTGGCGCTGTTTTTT.

V gene TRBV3-1 (or the pseudogene TRBV3-2) combines with J gene TRBJ1-2, with D possibly being TRBD1 (5 bases). The CDR3 totals 15 residues. With 0 bases removed from V and 4 bases from J, the gap between germline ends came to 12 bases. Germline V gene sequence: CDR1 LGHDT, CDR2 YNNKEL (reference sequence). The CDR3 coding sequence is TGTGCCAGCAGCCAAGACCTAGGGGCGGCCTATGGCTACACCTTC. Amino acid sequence: CASSQDLGAAYGYTF.

This clone was seen a single time. This rearrangement joins TRBV28 to TRBJ1-2, with no clear D. Germline loops: CDR1 MDHEN, CDR2 SYDVKM. The CDR3 covers 16 residues. V was pared by 8 bases and J by 1 base, with 20 bases between. The CDR3 region has the DNA TGTGCCAGCCGCACCCCTACATCCAACTTTAACTATGGCTACACCTTC. It specifies CASRTPTSNFNYGYTF.